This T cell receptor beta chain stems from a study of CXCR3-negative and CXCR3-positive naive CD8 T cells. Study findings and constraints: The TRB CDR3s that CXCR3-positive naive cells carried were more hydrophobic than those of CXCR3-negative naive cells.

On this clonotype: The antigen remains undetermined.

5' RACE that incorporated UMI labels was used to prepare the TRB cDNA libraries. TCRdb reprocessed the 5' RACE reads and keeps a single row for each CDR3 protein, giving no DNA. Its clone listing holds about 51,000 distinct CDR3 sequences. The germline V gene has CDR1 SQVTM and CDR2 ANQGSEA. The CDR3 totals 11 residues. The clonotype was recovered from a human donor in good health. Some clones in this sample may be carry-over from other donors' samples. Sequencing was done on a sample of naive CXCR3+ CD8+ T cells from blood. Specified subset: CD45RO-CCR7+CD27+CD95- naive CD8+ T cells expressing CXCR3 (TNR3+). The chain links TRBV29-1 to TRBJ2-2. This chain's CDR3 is CSVERAGELFF.